This entry lists 21 T cell receptor beta chains sequenced from one sample in a study of blood T cell repertoires in COVID-19. Profiled with immunoSEQ multiplex PCR; TCRdb holds only in-frame clones, not every one. Seen here are approximately 210,000 clones, 75% to 90% observed once, and the top ten hold about 2.2%. Input material: PBMCs or T cells enriched from blood (not recorded which). These receptors all come from a woman aged 30 to 39 who had recovered from COVID-19.

The table lists this clone with a few counts. The CDR3 reads CASSRRSTGLNYGYTF. CDR3 in DNA: TGTGCCAGCAGCCGAAGATCGACAGGTTTAAACTATGGCTACACCTTC. This sequence joins TRBV11-2 and TRBJ1-2, with D tentatively TRBD1 (6 bases). The CDR3 has 16 residues. Germline loops: CDR1 SGHAT, CDR2 FQNNGV. V lost 5 bases and J 2 bases, leaving 18 bases between the germline ends. Complete variable domain (other parts from reference TRBV11-2 and TRBJ1-2): EAGVAQSPRYKIIEKRQSVAFWCNPISGHATLYWYQQILGQGPKLLIQFQNNGVVDDSQLPKDRFSAERLKGVDSTLKIQPAKLEDSAVYLCASSRRSTGLNYGYTFGSGTRLTVV.

V gene TRBV7-9 combines with J gene TRBJ1-2, with 9 bases fitting TRBD1. Germline V gene data show CDR1 as SEHNR and CDR2 as FQNEAQ (reference sequence). This CDR3 is built from 16 residues. The V and J ends lost 5 bases and 1 base, in that order; junction bases with no gene match: 8. CDR3 nucleotide sequence: TGTGCCAGCAGCAGGGGGGGACAGGGCGATAACTATGGCTACACCTTC. It is translated as CASSRGGQGDNYGYTF.

The rearrangement joins TRBV6-5 to TRBJ1-2, with 7 bases aligning to TRBD1. The germline gives CDR1 MNHEY, CDR2 SVGAGI. V gave up 6 bases and J gave up 0 bases; unmatched junction bases: 4. This CDR3 comprises 14 residues. CDR3: CASRRDSSNYGYTF. CDR3 in DNA: TGTGCCAGCAGGCGGGACAGCTCTAACTATGGCTACACCTTC.

This clone was seen a handful of times. The J gene is TRBJ2-3, the V gene TRBV11-2; 10 bases line up with TRBD2. CDR1 is SGHAT, CDR2 FQNNGV, per germline. Trimming took 0 bases from V and 13 from J; bases not matched to a gene: 4. The CDR3 spans 13 residues. DNA for the CDR3: TGTGCCAGCAGCTTAGACGAGCGGGGGGGCAAGTATTTT. It codes for CASSLDERGGKYF.

The chain has TRBV12-5 and TRBJ2-3; 11 bases line up with TRBD2. The CDR3 length is 17 residues. The germline V gene has CDR1 LGHNT and CDR2 FRNRAP. The ends lost 0 bases at V and 4 bases at J; junction bases unmatched: 6. Here the CDR3 DNA reads TGTGCTAGTGGTTTGGTACAACTAGCGGGGGAGGCAGATACGCAGTATTTT. It is translated as CASGLVQLAGEADTQYF.

V and J are TRBV6-5 and TRBJ2-2; D is uncertain. The CDR3 is 15 residues long. V was trimmed by 3 bases and J by 1 base, leaving 9 bases between them. Germline V gives CDR1 MNHEY, CDR2 SVGAGI. As DNA, the CDR3 is TGTGCCAGCAGTTATCAGGTGCTGAACACCGGGGAGCTGTTTTTT. This encodes CASSYQVLNTGELFF.

The chain carries TRBV7-2 and TRBJ2-3; TRBD2 matches at 10 bases. CDR1 SGHTA and CDR2 FQGNSA come from the germline V gene. V lost 2 bases and J lost 4; bases outside the gene matches: 3. This CDR3 is built from 15 residues. The CDR3 loop is CASSLLAGGPDTQYF. In DNA, the CDR3 is TGTGCCAGCAGCTTATTAGCGGGGGGCCCAGATACGCAGTATTTT.

The J gene is TRBJ2-1, the V gene TRBV27; 7 positions match TRBD1. Trimming at V came to 6 bases and at J to 6 bases, leaving 11 bases not matched to a gene. CDR3 length: 15 residues. Germline CDR1 and CDR2: MNHEY and SMNVEV (reference sequence). This chain's CDR3 is CASSISTGEVNEQFF. The CDR3, as DNA: TGTGCCAGCAGCATTTCTACAGGGGAAGTCAATGAGCAGTTCTTC.

The chain combines TRBV7-8 with TRBJ2-1; D is unclear. This CDR3 region has 13 residues. The germline CDR1 and CDR2 sequences are SGHVS and FQNEAQ. V was pared by 5 bases and J by 4 bases, with 9 bases between. CDR3 DNA sequence: TGTGCCAGCAGCCGCGACTTTTACAATGAGCAGTTCTTC. Translated: CASSRDFYNEQFF.

The chain couples TRBV19 to TRBJ2-7; D gene unclear. CDR3 length equals 14 residues. Germline V gene lookup returns CDR1 LNHDA and CDR2 SQIVND (reference sequence). The germline V and J ends were trimmed by 1 base and 0 bases, with 7 bases remaining between them. In nucleotides, the CDR3 is TGTGCCAGTAGTATAGGGCAGTTCTCCTACGAGCAGTACTTC. Translation gives CASSIGQFSYEQYF. Filled out from reference TRBV19 and TRBJ2-7, the complete variable domain reads DGGITQSPKYLFRKEGQNVTLSCEQNLNHDAMYWYRQDPGQGLRLIYYSQIVNDFQKGDIAEGYSVSREKKESFPLTVTSAQKNPTAFYLCASSIGQFSYEQYFGPGTRLTVT.

The V and J genes are TRBV7-6 and TRBJ1-6, with D perhaps TRBD1 (6 bases). Trimming removed 2 bases from V and 16 bases from J, with 18 bases in between. The CDR3 consists of 14 residues. CDR1 and CDR2 (germline): SGHVS, FNYEAQ. CDR3 sequence reads: CASSLFGDGQGLHF. CDR3 DNA sequence: TGTGCCAGCAGCTTATTCGGAGATGGGCAGGGGCTCCACTTT.

In its sample, this clone was seen many times. The chain combines TRBV27 with TRBJ1-2; TRBD1 agrees at 9 bases. The CDR3 loop spans 15 amino acids. CDR1 MNHEY and CDR2 SMNVEV come from the germline V gene (reference sequence). The ends lost 0 bases at V and 4 bases at J; junction bases unmatched: 3. CDR3 nucleotides: TGTGCCAGCAGTTTATCGGACAGGGGAGGCTATGGCTACACCTTC. Translating gives CASSLSDRGGYGYTF.

The gene calls are TRBV30 and TRBJ1-1; D is unresolved. In germline, CDR1 is GTSNPN, CDR2 SVGIG (reference sequence). The CDR3 contains 13 residues. The ends were cut back, 4 bases at V and 4 bases at J, with 13 bases in the middle. The CDR3 reads CAWTLRGGTEAFF. CDR3 bases: TGTGCCTGGACTCTGCGGGGTGGCACTGAAGCTTTCTTT. The full variable domain, with the rest looked up from reference TRBV30 and TRBJ1-1, is SQTIHQWPATLVQPVGSPLSLECTVEGTSNPNLYWYRQAAGRGLQLLFYSVGIGQISSEVPQNLSASRPQDRQFILSSKKLLLSDSGFYLCAWTLRGGTEAFFGQGTRLTVV.

The chain couples TRBV5-6 to TRBJ2-1; 10 bases match TRBD1. Germline assignment: CDR1 SGHDT and CDR2 YYEEEE. Germline trimming cut 4 bases from V and 9 bases from J; bases unmatched to any gene: 4. The CDR3 spans 13 residues. The chain's CDR3 is CASSHRTGGEQFF. The DNA for the CDR3 is TGTGCCAGCAGCCACCGGACAGGGGGTGAGCAGTTCTTC.

This clone has just one count. V and J are TRBV5-1 and TRBJ1-5, with D possibly TRBD1 on 6 matching bases. Trimming left V 4 bases short and J 5 bases short, with 19 bases between. This CDR3 has 16 residues. Germline V gives CDR1 SGHRS, CDR2 YFSETQ. The CDR3 nucleotides read TGCGCCAGCAGCCCGGGCACAGGGTTGGGGTATCAGCCCCAGCATTTT. Protein: CASSPGTGLGYQPQHF.

The CDR3 coding sequence is TGTGCCAGCAGCGGGGGGAGCAATCAGCCCCAGCATTTT. Its translation: CASSGGSNQPQHF. V usage is TRBV7-9 and J usage is TRBJ1-5, with a possible D match to TRBD1 (5 bases). The V gene's germline CDR1 is SEHNR and CDR2 FQNEAQ (reference sequence). With 5 bases removed from V and 1 base from J, the gap between germline ends came to 6 bases. This CDR3 region has 13 residues.

V gene TRBV3-1 (or the pseudogene TRBV3-2) combines with J gene TRBJ2-3; a weak D match, TRBD1 (6 bases). Trimming removed 0 bases from V and 3 bases from J, with 7 bases in between. The CDR3 loop spans 14 amino acids. CDR1 is LGHDT, CDR2 YNNKEL, per germline (reference sequence). The CDR3 DNA sequence: TGTGCCAGCAGCCAAGACAGGGGAACAGATACGCAGTATTTT. It yields the protein CASSQDRGTDTQYF.

This clone has just a few counts. The gene calls are TRBV14 and TRBJ2-5; D gene unclear. V shed 4 bases and J shed 5 bases, with 5 bases lying between them. Germline V gives CDR1 SGHDN, CDR2 FVKESK. The length of the CDR3 is 11 residues. CDR3 sequence (DNA): TGTGCCAGCAGCCCCGGGGAGACCCAGTACTTC. Its translation: CASSPGETQYF.

This chain uses TRBV4-3 with TRBJ1-5, with 8 bases fitting TRBD1. The CDR3 spans 14 residues. Germline V gene lookup returns CDR1 LGHNA and CDR2 YSLEER. J lost 5 bases, V lost 4 bases, and 4 bases had no gene match. CDR3 sequence reads: CASSLGQGYQPQHF. The CDR3, as DNA: TGCGCCAGCAGCCTCGGACAGGGTTATCAGCCCCAGCATTTT.

The CDR3, as DNA: TGTGCCAGCTACACGGGCTCTGGGGCCAACGTCCTGACTTTC. Amino acids: CASYTGSGANVLTF. The genes are TRBV2 and TRBJ2-6; D unclear. The CDR3 contains 14 residues. Trimming removed 8 bases at V and 0 bases at J, with 8 bases between. Germline loops: CDR1 SNHLY, CDR2 FYNNEI.

This clone was picked up one time. CDR3 sequence (DNA): TGTGCCAGTAGTATTTCGGCAGGGGGTTGGGAGACCCAGTACTTC. It is translated as CASSISAGGWETQYF. V and J are TRBV19 and TRBJ2-5; the match to TRBD1 covers 7 bases. Germline values: CDR1 LNHDA, CDR2 SQIVND (reference sequence). Trimming removed 3 bases from V and 5 bases from J; junction bases left unmatched: 9. The CDR3 loop spans 15 amino acids.